This T cell receptor (beta chain) stems from a study of T cell responses to AZD1222 COVID-19 vaccine. Only in-frame clones appear in the TCRdb table, and some are missing; sequencing was by immunoSEQ multiplex PCR. The profile shows fewer than 95,000 clones, 70% to 90% of them singletons. After removal of 5 bases from V and 3 bases from J, the junction contained 6 bases not matched to a gene. This CDR3 spans 15 amino acids. Germline V gene sequence: CDR1 MNHEY, CDR2 SMNVEV (reference sequence). This material consisted of peripheral blood, taken 28 days after the second AZD1222 dose. This chain uses TRBV27 with TRBJ2-1; 8 bases are a match to TRBD2. This TCR derives from an adult who received the AZD1222 COVID-19 vaccine. The DNA of the CDR3 is TGTGCCAGCAGTGACCGGGGGGGCAACTACAATGAGCAGTTCTTC. This gives the protein CASSDRGGNYNEQFF.